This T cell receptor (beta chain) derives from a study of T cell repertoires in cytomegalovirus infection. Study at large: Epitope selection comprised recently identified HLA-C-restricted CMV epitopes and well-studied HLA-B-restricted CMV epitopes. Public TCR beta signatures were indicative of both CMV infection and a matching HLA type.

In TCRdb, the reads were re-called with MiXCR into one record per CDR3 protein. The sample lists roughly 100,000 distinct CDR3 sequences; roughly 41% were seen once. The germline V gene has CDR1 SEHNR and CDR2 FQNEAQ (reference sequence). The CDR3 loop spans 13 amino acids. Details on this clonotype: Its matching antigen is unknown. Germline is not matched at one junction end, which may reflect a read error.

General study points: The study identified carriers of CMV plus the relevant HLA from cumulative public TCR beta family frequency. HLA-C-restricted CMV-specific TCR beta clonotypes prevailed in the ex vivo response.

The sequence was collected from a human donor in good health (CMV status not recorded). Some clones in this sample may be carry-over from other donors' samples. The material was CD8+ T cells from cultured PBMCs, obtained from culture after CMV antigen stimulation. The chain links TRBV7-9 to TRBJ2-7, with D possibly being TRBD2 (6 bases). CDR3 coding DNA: TGTGCCAGCAGCGGGTCGCAGGACTACCAGCAGTACTTC. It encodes CASSGSQDYQQYF.